Listed below are T cell receptor beta chains from one sample, sequenced in a study of technical replicates of blood from a handful of donors. Only in-frame clones appear in the TCRdb table, and some are missing; sequencing was by immunoSEQ multiplex PCR. Found here are 75,000 to 100,000 clones, around nine tenths of them singletons; the top ten hold 0.27%. The sample was T cells isolated from PBMCs. All receptors come from a human donor in good health. The CDR3 runs from the conserved cysteine through the conserved F or W. The D gene is left open where the match is weak. Expanded clones are given a class, and other clones once, few, many or no size at all.

V: TRBV19
D: TRBD2
size: NA
J: TRBJ2-3
CDR3: CASILPPPAREDTSTDTQYF
DNA: TGTGCCAGTATCCTTCCCCCTCCTGCGCGGGAGGATACTAGCACAGATACGCAGTATTTT

V: TRBV27
D: NA
size: NA
J: TRBJ2-7
CDR3: CASSLTGSEYEQYF
DNA: TGTGCCAGCAGTTTAACAGGGTCTGAATACGAGCAGTACTTC

V: TRBV11-3
D: NA
size: NA
J: TRBJ1-1
CDR3: CASSPGAANTEAFF
DNA: TGTGCCAGCAGCCCAGGGGCGGCGAACACTGAAGCTTTCTTT

V: TRBV4-1
D: NA
size: NA
J: TRBJ1-2
CDR3: CASSQGDTRANYGYTF
DNA: TGCGCCAGCAGCCAAGGTGACACGAGAGCTAACTATGGCTACACCTTC

V: TRBV7-2
D: TRBD1
size: NA
J: TRBJ1-2
CDR3: CASSPGDRVYGYTF
DNA: TGTGCCAGCAGCCCGGGGGACAGGGTCTATGGCTACACCTTC

V: TRBV28
D: TRBD1
size: NA
J: TRBJ2-7
CDR3: CASSLSLQGRYEQYF
DNA: TGTGCCAGCAGTTTATCTCTACAGGGGCGGTACGAGCAGTACTTC

V: TRBV2
D: TRBD2
size: NA
J: TRBJ2-1
CDR3: CASSDWTSGGAEQFF
DNA: TGTGCCAGCAGTGATTGGACTAGCGGGGGGGCGGAGCAGTTCTTC

V: TRBV18
D: TRBD1
size: NA
J: TRBJ1-4
CDR3: CASSLGQAVGDEKLFF
DNA: TGTGCCAGCTCACTGGGACAGGCCGTAGGGGATGAAAAACTGTTTTTT

V: TRBV11-1
D: NA
size: NA
J: TRBJ2-2
CDR3: CASSLVDPAAGGTGELFF
DNA: TGTGCCAGCAGCTTAGTAGATCCGGCGGCAGGGGGGACCGGGGAGCTGTTTTTT

V: TRBV25-1
D: NA
size: NA
J: TRBJ2-1
CDR3: CASIGGGGFSYNEQFF
DNA: TGTGCCAGCATTGGGGGAGGGGGGTTCTCCTACAATGAGCAGTTCTTC

V: TRBV30
D: NA
size: NA
J: TRBJ2-7
CDR3: CAWSVGQGGNEQYF
DNA: TGTGCCTGGAGTGTAGGTCAGGGTGGGAACGAGCAGTACTTC

V: TRBV2
D: TRBD1
size: NA
J: TRBJ2-2
CDR3: CASFLGQAPGELFF
DNA: TGTGCCAGCTTTCTGGGACAGGCCCCCGGGGAGCTGTTTTTT

V: TRBV2
D: TRBD1
size: NA
J: TRBJ2-5
CDR3: CASSGQGETETQYF
DNA: TGTGCCAGCAGCGGACAGGGTGAGACGGAGACCCAGTACTTC

V: TRBV28
D: NA
size: NA
J: TRBJ2-7
CDR3: CASSLSQGRDEQYF
DNA: TGTGCCAGCAGTTTATCCCAGGGTAGAGACGAGCAGTACTTC

V: TRBV9
D: TRBD2
size: NA
J: TRBJ2-7
CDR3: CASSETTGTSGSINEQYF
DNA: TGTGCCAGCAGCGAAACAACCGGGACTAGCGGGAGTATCAACGAGCAGTACTTC

V: TRBV28
D: NA
size: NA
J: TRBJ2-7
CDR3: CASTDGQSTYEQYF
DNA: TGTGCCAGCACCGATGGACAGTCGACCTACGAGCAGTACTTC

V: TRBV10-1
D: NA
size: NA
J: TRBJ2-7
CDR3: CASSAGATYEQYF
DNA: TGCGCCAGCAGTGCGGGAGCGACCTACGAGCAGTACTTC

V: TRBV5-1
D: TRBD1
size: NA
J: TRBJ1-5
CDR3: CASSWGTGSNQPQHF
DNA: TGCGCCAGCAGCTGGGGGACAGGGAGCAATCAGCCCCAGCATTTT

V: TRBV29-1
D: TRBD1
size: NA
J: TRBJ2-3
CDR3: CSAGQGYADTQYF
DNA: TGCAGCGCAGGACAGGGGTACGCAGATACGCAGTATTTT

V: TRBV4-1
D: TRBD2
size: NA
J: TRBJ2-2
CDR3: CASSQRTSGNTGELFF
DNA: TGCGCCAGCAGCCAACGGACTAGCGGGAACACCGGGGAGCTGTTTTTT

V: TRBV29-1
D: TRBD1
size: NA
J: TRBJ1-5
CDR3: CSVVAGQNQPQHF
DNA: TGCAGCGTTGTCGCGGGACAGAATCAGCCCCAGCATTTT

V: TRBV27
D: TRBD1
size: NA
J: TRBJ1-2
CDR3: CASSPSFGDSGYTF
DNA: TGTGCCAGCAGTCCCTCATTCGGGGACAGCGGCTACACCTTC

V: TRBV7-8
D: NA
size: NA
J: TRBJ1-1
CDR3: CASTFGGGSTEAFF
DNA: TGTGCCAGCACCTTTGGGGGGGGTAGCACTGAAGCTTTCTTT

V: TRBV28
D: NA
size: NA
J: TRBJ1-2
CDR3: CASSFKTRRGYTF
DNA: TGTGCCAGCAGTTTTAAGACGCGGCGGGGCTACACCTTC

V: TRBV28
D: TRBD1
size: NA
J: TRBJ1-5
CDR3: CASTNRGDQPQHF
DNA: TGTGCCAGCACAAACAGGGGCGATCAGCCCCAGCATTTT

V: TRBV7-9
D: NA
size: NA
J: TRBJ2-4
CDR3: CASSLAVGQGRNIQYF
DNA: TGTGCCAGCAGCTTAGCTGTGGGGCAGGGTAGAAACATTCAGTACTTC

V: TRBV10-3
D: NA
size: NA
J: TRBJ1-1
CDR3: CAISEGGGAFF
DNA: TGTGCCATCAGTGAGGGGGGGGGAGCTTTCTTT

V: TRBV28
D: TRBD2
size: NA
J: TRBJ2-5
CDR3: CASSTSKTSGSSLMETQYF
DNA: TGTGCCAGCAGTACTAGTAAGACTAGCGGGAGTTCTTTAATGGAGACCCAGTACTTC

V: TRBV29-1
D: NA
size: NA
J: TRBJ2-5
CDR3: CSVGPRQETQYF
DNA: TGCAGCGTTGGACCCAGGCAAGAGACCCAGTACTTC

V: TRBV5-5
D: TRBD1
size: NA
J: TRBJ1-6
CDR3: CASSLGSRGLSPLHF
DNA: TGTGCCAGCAGCTTGGGATCGAGGGGGCTTTCACCCCTCCACTTT

V: TRBV11-3
D: TRBD1
size: NA
J: TRBJ1-5
CDR3: CASSLGQGSTQHF
DNA: TGTGCCAGCAGCTTGGGACAGGGAAGTACCCAGCATTTT

V: TRBV19
D: NA
size: NA
J: TRBJ1-2
CDR3: CASSAGVYGYTF
DNA: TGTGCCAGTAGTGCGGGAGTCTATGGCTACACCTTC

V: TRBV19
D: TRBD1
size: NA
J: TRBJ2-3
CDR3: CASRETGGSTDTQYF
DNA: TGTGCCAGTAGGGAGACAGGGGGAAGCACAGATACGCAGTATTTT

V: TRBV29-1
D: TRBD2
size: NA
J: TRBJ2-7
CDR3: CSVEDGEGTYEQYF
DNA: TGCAGCGTTGAAGACGGGGAGGGGACCTACGAGCAGTACTTC

V: TRBV29-1
D: NA
size: NA
J: TRBJ1-2
CDR3: CSVWGRGNYGYTF
DNA: TGCAGCGTTTGGGGTAGGGGGAACTATGGCTACACCTTC

V: TRBV28
D: NA
size: NA
J: TRBJ2-7
CDR3: CASTDIAYEQYF
DNA: TGTGCCAGCACCGACATCGCCTACGAGCAGTACTTC

V: TRBV30
D: TRBD1
size: NA
J: TRBJ1-2
CDR3: CGRQGATGYTF
DNA: TGTGGCCGACAGGGGGCGACTGGCTACACCTTC

V: TRBV5-6
D: TRBD1
size: NA
J: TRBJ1-1
CDR3: CASSRPGGHTEAFF
DNA: TGTGCCAGCAGCCGACCAGGGGGCCACACTGAAGCTTTCTTT

V: TRBV18
D: TRBD1
size: NA
J: TRBJ1-2
CDR3: CASSPGQDYGYTF
DNA: TGTGCCAGCTCACCGGGACAGGACTATGGCTACACCTTC

V: TRBV6-4
D: TRBD2
size: once
J: TRBJ2-1
CDR3: CASSASGRSSYNEQFF
DNA: TGTGCCAGCAGCGCTAGCGGGAGGAGCTCCTACAATGAGCAGTTCTTC

V: TRBV4-1
D: NA
size: NA
J: TRBJ1-2
CDR3: CASSQETSPGSYGYTF
DNA: TGCGCCAGCAGCCAAGAAACTTCGCCGGGGTCTTATGGCTACACCTTC

V: TRBV18
D: TRBD1
size: NA
J: TRBJ2-1
CDR3: CASSPGTAYNEQFF
DNA: TGTGCCAGCTCACCCGGGACAGCCTACAATGAGCAGTTCTTC

V: TRBV7-8
D: NA
size: NA
J: TRBJ1-3
CDR3: CASSLDLPGGTGNTIYF
DNA: TGTGCCAGCAGCTTGGACCTCCCCGGCGGGACTGGAAACACCATATATTTT